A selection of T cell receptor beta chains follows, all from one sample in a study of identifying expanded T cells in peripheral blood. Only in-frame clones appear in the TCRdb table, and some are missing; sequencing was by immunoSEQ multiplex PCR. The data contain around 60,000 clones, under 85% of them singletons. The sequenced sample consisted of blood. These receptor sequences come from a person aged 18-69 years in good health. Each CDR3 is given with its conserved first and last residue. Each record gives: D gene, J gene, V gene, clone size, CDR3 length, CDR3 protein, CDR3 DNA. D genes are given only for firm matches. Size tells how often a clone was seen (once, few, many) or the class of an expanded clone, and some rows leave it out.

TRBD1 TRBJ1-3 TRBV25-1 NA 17 CASSENPATGTGNTIYF TGTGCCAGCAGTGAAAACCCCGCGACAGGGACAGGAAACACCATATATTTT
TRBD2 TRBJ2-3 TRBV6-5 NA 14 CASSSLAGADTQYF TGTGCCAGCAGTTCTTTAGCGGGAGCAGATACGCAGTATTTT
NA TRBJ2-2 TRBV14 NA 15 CASSQYKRATGELFF TGTGCCAGCAGCCAATATAAAAGGGCGACCGGGGAGCTGTTTTTT
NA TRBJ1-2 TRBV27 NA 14 CASRGGVANYGYTF TGTGCCAGCAGAGGGGGGGTGGCTAACTATGGCTACACCTTC
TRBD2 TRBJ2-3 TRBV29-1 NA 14 CSVNSGRATDTQYF TGCAGCGTTAATAGCGGGAGGGCAACAGATACGCAGTATTTT
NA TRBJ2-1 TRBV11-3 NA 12 CASSLERGAEFF TGTGCCAGCAGCTTAGAAAGGGGCGCGGAGTTCTTC
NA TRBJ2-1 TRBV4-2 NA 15 CASSHYKGTYNEQFF TGTGCCAGCAGCCACTACAAGGGGACCTACAATGAGCAGTTCTTC
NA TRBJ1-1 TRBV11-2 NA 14 CASSLGLGGTEAFF TGTGCCAGCAGCTTAGGTCTGGGGGGGACTGAAGCTTTCTTT
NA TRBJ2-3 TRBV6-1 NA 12 CASSDFTDTQYF TGTGCCAGCAGTGATTTCACAGATACGCAGTATTTC
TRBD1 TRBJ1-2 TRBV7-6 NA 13 CASSLGTGTGYTF TGTGCCAGCAGCTTAGGGACAGGGACTGGCTACACCTTC
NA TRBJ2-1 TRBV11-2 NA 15 CASSLAGGARDEQFF TGTGCCAGCAGCTTAGCGGGGGGCGCAAGGGATGAGCAGTTCTTC
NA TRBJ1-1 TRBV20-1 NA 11 CSARGLDQAFF TGCAGTGCTAGAGGCCTAGACCAAGCTTTCTTT
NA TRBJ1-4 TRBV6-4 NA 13 CASSRTEGEKLFF TGTGCCAGCAGTCGGACAGAGGGAGAAAAACTGTTTTTT
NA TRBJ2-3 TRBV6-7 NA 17 CASSYPQGTGGTDTQYF TGTGCCAGCAGTTACCCCCAGGGCACCGGAGGCACAGATACGCAGTATTTT
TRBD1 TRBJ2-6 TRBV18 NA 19 CASSHRGAPLSSGANVLTF TGTGCCAGCTCACACAGGGGCGCACCTTTGAGCTCTGGGGCCAACGTCCTGACTTTC
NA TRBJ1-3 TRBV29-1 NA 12 CSVGEQGNTIYF TGCAGCGTTGGCGAACAGGGAAACACCATATATTTT
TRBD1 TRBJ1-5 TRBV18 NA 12 CASSPGQGHQHF TGTGCCAGCTCACCGGGACAGGGTCACCAGCATTTT
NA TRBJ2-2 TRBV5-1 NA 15 CASSPGTLGTGELFF TGCGCCAGCAGCCCCGGGACCCTGGGGACCGGGGAGCTGTTTTTT
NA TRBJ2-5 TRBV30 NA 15 CAWSVCFSSQETQYF TGTGCCTGGAGTGTTTGTTTTTCTAGTCAAGAGACCCAGTACTTC
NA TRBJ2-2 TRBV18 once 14 CASSPPPGTGELFF TGTGCCAGCTCACCACCCCCGGGCACCGGGGAGCTGTTTTTT
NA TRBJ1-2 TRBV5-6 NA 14 CASSLGAASYGYTF TGTGCCAGCAGCTTGGGGGCAGCTTCCTATGGCTACACCTTC
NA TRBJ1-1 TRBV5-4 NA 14 CASSGERVNTEAFF TGTGCCAGCAGCGGGGAACGGGTGAACACTGAAGCTTTCTTT
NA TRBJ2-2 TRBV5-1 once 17 CASSLDSHSSNTGELFF TGCGCCAGCAGCTTGGATAGTCATTCATCGAACACCGGGGAGCTGTTTTTT
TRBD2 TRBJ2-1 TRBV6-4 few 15 CASSRTSGLGVEQFF TGTGCCAGCAGTCGAACTAGCGGGCTCGGGGTTGAGCAGTTCTTC
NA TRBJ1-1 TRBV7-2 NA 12 CASSLSGGPSFF TGTGCCAGCAGCTTATCGGGAGGTCCTTCTTTCTTT
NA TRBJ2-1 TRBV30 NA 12 CAWSPQGIEQFF TGTGCCTGGAGTCCCCAGGGGATTGAGCAGTTCTTC
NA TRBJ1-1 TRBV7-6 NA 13 CASSFSENTEAFF TGTGCCAGCAGCTTTTCAGAGAACACTGAAGCTTTCTTT